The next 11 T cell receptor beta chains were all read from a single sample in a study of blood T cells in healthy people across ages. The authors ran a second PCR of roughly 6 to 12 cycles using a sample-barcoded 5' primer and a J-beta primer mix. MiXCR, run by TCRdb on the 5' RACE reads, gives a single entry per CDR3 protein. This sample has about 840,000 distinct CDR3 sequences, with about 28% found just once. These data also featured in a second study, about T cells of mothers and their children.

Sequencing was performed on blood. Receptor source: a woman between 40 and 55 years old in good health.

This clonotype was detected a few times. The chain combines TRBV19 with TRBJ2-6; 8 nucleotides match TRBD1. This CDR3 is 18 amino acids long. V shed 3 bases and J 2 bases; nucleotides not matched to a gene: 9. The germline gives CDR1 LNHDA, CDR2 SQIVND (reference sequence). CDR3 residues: CASSMGDRFRAGANVLTF. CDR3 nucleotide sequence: TGTGCCAGTAGTATGGGGGACAGGTTCCGGGCTGGGGCCAACGTCCTGACTTTC.

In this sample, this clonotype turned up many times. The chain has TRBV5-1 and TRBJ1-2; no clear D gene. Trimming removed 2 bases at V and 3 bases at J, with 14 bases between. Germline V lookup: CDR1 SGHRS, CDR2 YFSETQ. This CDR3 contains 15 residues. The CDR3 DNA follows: TGCGCCAGCAGCTTTGACCGGGGTATGGACTATGGCTACACCTTC. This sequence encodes CASSFDRGMDYGYTF.

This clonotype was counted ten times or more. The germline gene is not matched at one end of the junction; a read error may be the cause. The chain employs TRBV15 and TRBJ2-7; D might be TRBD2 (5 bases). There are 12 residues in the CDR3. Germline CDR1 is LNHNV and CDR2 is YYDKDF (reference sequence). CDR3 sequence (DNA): TGTGCCGCCAGCGGAAGACTAAACGAGCAGTACTTC. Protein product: CAASGRLNEQYF. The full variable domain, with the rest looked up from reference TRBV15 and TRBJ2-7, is DAMVIQNPRYQVTQFGKPVTLSCSQTLNHNVMYWYQQKSSQAPKLLFHYYDKDFNNEADTPDNFQSRRPNTSFCFLDIRSPGLGDTAMYLCAASGRLNEQYFGPGTRLTVT.

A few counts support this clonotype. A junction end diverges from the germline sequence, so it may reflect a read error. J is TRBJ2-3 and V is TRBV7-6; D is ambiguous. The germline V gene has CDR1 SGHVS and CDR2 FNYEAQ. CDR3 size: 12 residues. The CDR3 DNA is TGTGCCGGCAGCTTAGTTACAGATACGCAGTATTTT. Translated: CAGSLVTDTQYF. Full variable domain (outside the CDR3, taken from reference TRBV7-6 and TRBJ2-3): GAGVSQSPRYKVTKRGQDVALRCDPISGHVSLYWYRQALGQGPEFLTYFNYEAQQDKSGLPNDRFSAERPEGSISTLTIQRTEQRDSAMYRCAGSLVTDTQYFGPGTRLTVL.

CDR3 sequence: CASSLHGSSYNEQFF. CDR3 bases: TGTGCCAGCAGTTTACACGGAAGCTCCTACAATGAGCAGTTCTTC. V gene TRBV27 combines with J gene TRBJ2-1; no clear D gene. In germline, CDR1 is MNHEY, CDR2 SMNVEV (reference sequence). The CDR3 length is 15 residues. V was cut by 2 bases and J by 0 bases, with 8 bases left in between.

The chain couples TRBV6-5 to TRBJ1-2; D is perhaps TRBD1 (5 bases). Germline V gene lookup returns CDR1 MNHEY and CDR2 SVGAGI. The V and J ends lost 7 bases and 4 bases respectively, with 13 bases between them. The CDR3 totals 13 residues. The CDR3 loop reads CASTRQGGYGYTF. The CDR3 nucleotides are TGTGCCAGCACCAGGCAGGGTGGCTATGGCTACACCTTC.

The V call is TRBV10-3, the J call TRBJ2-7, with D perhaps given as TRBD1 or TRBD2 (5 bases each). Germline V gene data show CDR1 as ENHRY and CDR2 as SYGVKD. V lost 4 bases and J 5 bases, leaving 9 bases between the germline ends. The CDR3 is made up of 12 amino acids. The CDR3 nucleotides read TGTGCCATCAGTGCAGGGACGGACGAGCAGTACTTC. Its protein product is CAISAGTDEQYF.

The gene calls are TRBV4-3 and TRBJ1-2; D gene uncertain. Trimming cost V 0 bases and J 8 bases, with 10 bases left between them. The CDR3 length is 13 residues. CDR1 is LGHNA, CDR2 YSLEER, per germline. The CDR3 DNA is TGCGCCAGCAGCCAAGATTGGGGAGACGGCTACACCTTC. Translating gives CASSQDWGDGYTF.

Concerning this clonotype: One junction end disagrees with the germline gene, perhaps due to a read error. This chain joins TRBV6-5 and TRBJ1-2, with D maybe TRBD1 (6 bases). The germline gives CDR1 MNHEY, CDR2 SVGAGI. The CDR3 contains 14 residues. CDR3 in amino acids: CASSPGTGIEGFTF. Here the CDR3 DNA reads TGTGCCAGCAGTCCCGGCACAGGGATCGAGGGCTTCACCTTC.

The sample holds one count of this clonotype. In DNA form, the CDR3 reads TGTGCCAGCAGCTTCCGAGGTCCGGGGGCACTGGTGAACACTGAAGCTTTCTTT. The encoded protein is CASSFRGPGALVNTEAFF. The chain carries TRBV7-2 and TRBJ1-1; tentative D call: TRBD1 (6 bases). The length of the CDR3 is 18 residues. CDR1 is SGHTA and CDR2 is FQGNSA in the germline V gene. V was pared by 3 bases and J by 0 bases, with 20 bases between.

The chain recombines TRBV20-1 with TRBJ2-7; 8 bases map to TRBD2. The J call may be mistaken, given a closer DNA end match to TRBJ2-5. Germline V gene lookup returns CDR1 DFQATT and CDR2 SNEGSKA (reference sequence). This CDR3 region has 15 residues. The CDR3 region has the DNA TGCAGTGCTAGGCCACCACTAGCGGAGCAGGGGACCCAGTACTTC. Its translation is CSARPPLAEQGTQYF.